The T cell receptor beta chain described here comes from a study of T cells expressing NK-cell markers. Turning to the study itself: TCR beta repertoires came from sorted CD3+CD56+NKG2C+, CD3+CD56+NKG2C- and CD3+CD56-NKG2C+ T cells.

As regards this clonotype: Its antigen remains unidentified.

The germline CDR1 and CDR2 sequences are LNHNV and YYDKDF (reference sequence). This CDR3 comprises 15 residues. Notes on the study in general: The same clonotypes also predominated in the CD3+CD56-NKG2C+ fraction of several donors. Dominant NKG2C+ clonotypes accounted for about 1.0-7.0% of CD8+ T cells in more than 5 donors.

A 5'RACE template switching approach incorporating UMIs was used to make TCR beta cDNA. Reprocessing the 5' RACE reads, TCRdb reports a single entry for every CDR3 protein and omits DNA. The sample data list some 450,000 distinct CDR3 sequences. This sequence joins TRBV15 and TRBJ1-5; TCRdb picks TRBD1, but there is no DNA to check that call. The sequenced material came from blood T cells: a sorted CD56 or NKG2C T cell subset, CD4+ or CD8+ T cells, or bulk PBMC T cells (not recorded which). The TCR originated in a woman aged 18 to 69 in good health. CDR3 loop: CATSTVGQVNQPQHF.